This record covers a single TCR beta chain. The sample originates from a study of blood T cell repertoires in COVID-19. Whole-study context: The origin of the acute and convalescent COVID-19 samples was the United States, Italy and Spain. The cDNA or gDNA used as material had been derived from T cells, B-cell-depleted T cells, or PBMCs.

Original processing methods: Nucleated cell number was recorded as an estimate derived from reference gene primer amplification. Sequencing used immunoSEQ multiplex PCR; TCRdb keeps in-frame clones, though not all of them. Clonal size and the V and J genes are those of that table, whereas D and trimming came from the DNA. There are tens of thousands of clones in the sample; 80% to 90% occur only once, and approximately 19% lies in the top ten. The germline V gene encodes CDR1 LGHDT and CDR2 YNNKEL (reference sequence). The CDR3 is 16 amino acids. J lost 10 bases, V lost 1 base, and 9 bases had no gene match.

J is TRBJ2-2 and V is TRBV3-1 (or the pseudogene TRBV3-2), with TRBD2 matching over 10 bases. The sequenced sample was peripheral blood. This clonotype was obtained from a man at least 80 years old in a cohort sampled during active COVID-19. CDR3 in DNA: TGTGCCAGCAGCCAAGTTCCAGCGGGGGGGCTTGCGGAGCTGTTTTTT. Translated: CASSQVPAGGLAELFF.